Each of the 19 T cell receptor beta chains below was sequenced from the same sample in a study of cytomegalovirus exposure and HLA in healthy donors. Researchers ran the PCR with 60 Vbeta and 13 Jbeta primers. Only in-frame clones appear in the TCRdb table, and some are missing; sequencing was by immunoSEQ multiplex PCR. Among tens of thousands of clones listed, approximately 78% were seen once. Sequencing input: PBMCs. The source is a female donor in good health and CMV-seronegative.

This chain joins TRBV9 and TRBJ2-3; perhaps TRBD2 as D (5 bases). V shed 0 bases and J shed 3 bases, with 5 bases lying between them. Germline CDR1 SGDLS, CDR2 YYNGEE. The CDR3 extends over 13 amino acids. The CDR3 loop is CASSVERTDTQYF. The CDR3 DNA reads TGTGCCAGCAGCGTAGAGCGGACAGATACGCAGTATTTT.

The chain carries TRBV18 and TRBJ1-3; 9 nucleotides align to TRBD1. The CDR3 length is 15 residues. V gave up 7 bases and J gave up 2 bases; unmatched junction bases: 6. CDR1 and CDR2 (germline): KGHSH, LQKENI. This CDR3 is CASCPGQGAGNTIYF. CDR3 sequence (DNA): TGTGCCAGCTGCCCGGGACAGGGAGCTGGAAACACCATATATTTT. Full variable domain (rest looked up from reference TRBV18 and TRBJ1-3): NAGVMQNPRHLVRRRGQEARLRCSPMKGHSHVYWYRQLPEEGLKFMVYLQKENIIDESGMPKERFSAEFPKEGPSILRIQQVVRGDSAAYFCASCPGQGAGNTIYFGEGSWLTVV.

The chain carries TRBV6-5 and TRBJ2-7; a weak D match, TRBD1 (6 bases). V gave up 4 bases and J gave up 1 base, with 14 bases separating them. This CDR3 spans 15 amino acids. The germline CDR1 and CDR2 sequences are MNHEY and SVGAGI. CDR3 amino acids: CASSSRTAKSYEQYF. The CDR3 DNA reads as TGTGCCAGCAGTTCTCGGACAGCAAAATCCTACGAGCAGTACTTC.

This clone appeared a single time. The V gene is TRBV11-2, the J gene TRBJ1-1, with D maybe TRBD1 (5 bases). Per germline, CDR1 SGHAT and CDR2 FQNNGV. Trimming took off 1 base at V and 5 bases at J, with 8 bases between the two ends. The CDR3 is 13 residues long. Written as DNA, the CDR3 is TGTGCCAGCAGCTTAGGATCAGGGACTGAAGCTTTCTTT. Protein: CASSLGSGTEAFF.

This rearrangement joins TRBV5-1 to TRBJ1-5; D is ambiguous. The germline CDR1 and CDR2 sequences are SGHRS and YFSETQ. V was shortened by 8 bases and J by 3 bases, with 15 bases between the two germline ends. The CDR3 spans 14 residues. The CDR3 coding sequence is TGCGCCAGAGGGAGAACAGCCTACAATCAGCCCCAGCATTTT. This codes for CARGRTAYNQPQHF.

The chain is built from TRBV9 and TRBJ2-5; no firm D call. The CDR3 contains 14 residues. Trimming shortened V by 1 base and J by 2 bases, and 9 bases separated the two germline ends. The V gene's germline CDR1 is SGDLS and CDR2 YYNGEE. Written as DNA, the CDR3 is TGTGCCAGCAGCGTAACAGACACTCAAGAGACCCAGTACTTC. This translates into CASSVTDTQETQYF. The entire variable domain, with the rest obtained from reference TRBV9 and TRBJ2-5, is as follows: DSGVTQTPKHLITATGQRVTLRCSPRSGDLSVYWYQQSLDQGLQFLIQYYNGEERAKGNILERFSAQQFPDLHSELNLSSLELGDSALYFCASSVTDTQETQYFGPGTRLLVL.

This chain uses TRBV9 with TRBJ2-1; TRBD2 might be the D (5 bases). There are 15 residues in the CDR3. Germline-derived CDR1 and CDR2 are SGDLS and YYNGEE. The V gene lost 6 bases and the J gene lost 0 bases, with 13 bases spanning the gap. This CDR3 is CASTFGKSSYNEQFF. The DNA of the CDR3 is TGTGCCAGCACCTTCGGGAAAAGCTCCTACAATGAGCAGTTCTTC.

This clone was counted between two and nine times. The chain carries TRBV5-1 and TRBJ2-1, with TRBD1 identical over 9 bases. The trim removed 3 bases at V and 5 bases at J, leaving 12 bases unmatched. The CDR3 is 17 residues long. The germline gives CDR1 SGHRS, CDR2 YFSETQ. The CDR3, as DNA: TGCGCCAGCAGCTCCAACCCCTACAGGGGGCGTAACAATGAGCAGTTCTTC. Protein sequence: CASSSNPYRGRNNEQFF.

The chain carries TRBV15 and TRBJ2-5, with TRBD1 identical over 8 bases. CDR3 size: 19 residues. Germline V gives CDR1 LNHNV, CDR2 YYDKDF (reference sequence). The V and J ends lost 0 bases and 0 bases, in that order; junction bases with no gene match: 12. This CDR3 is CATSRDYGQGLRDQETQYF. In DNA form, the CDR3 reads TGTGCCACCAGCAGAGATTATGGACAGGGATTGCGAGACCAAGAGACCCAGTACTTC.

The chain is built from TRBV12-5 and TRBJ2-3; 8 bases align to TRBD2. CDR3 length: 16 amino acids. Germline lookup yields CDR1 LGHNT and CDR2 FRNRAP. The ends lost 0 bases at V and 0 bases at J; junction bases unmatched: 2. DNA of the CDR3: TGTGCTAGTGGTTTGGTCCCTAGCGGGAGCACAGATACGCAGTATTTT. Translating gives CASGLVPSGSTDTQYF.

The gene calls are TRBV15 and TRBJ1-2; D unresolved. The V end lost 0 bases, the J end lost 1 base, and 9 bases lay between the germline ends. This CDR3 contains 15 residues. Looked up from germline, CDR1 is LNHNV and CDR2 is YYDKDF (reference sequence). The CDR3 sequence is CATSRDQIINYGYTF. For the CDR3, the DNA is TGTGCCACCAGCAGAGATCAGATTATTAACTATGGCTACACCTTC.

The chain carries TRBV5-1 and TRBJ2-5, with 12 positions matching TRBD2. The V gene end was trimmed by 4 bases and the J gene end by 5 bases; junction bases not matched to a gene: 3. Germline assignment: CDR1 SGHRS and CDR2 YFSETQ. The CDR3 has 14 amino acids. The CDR3, as DNA: TGCGCCAGCAGCGGTGGACTAGCGGGGGAGACCCAGTACTTC. Its protein is CASSGGLAGETQYF.

This rearrangement joins TRBV19 to TRBJ1-5, with TRBD1 matching over 8 bases. Germline values: CDR1 LNHDA, CDR2 SQIVND (reference sequence). Unmatched junction bases numbered 5, after V lost 9 bases and J lost 4 bases. The CDR3 extends over 13 amino acids. CDR3 DNA sequence: TGTGCCAGCCGGACAGGGCAAAATCAGCCCCAGCATTTT. Translating it yields CASRTGQNQPQHF.

In this sample, this clone turned up once. This chain uses TRBV19 with TRBJ1-5; 9 positions match TRBD1. Trimming at V came to 6 bases and at J to 4 bases, leaving 10 bases not matched to a gene. The CDR3 covers 16 residues. Germline V gene data show CDR1 as LNHDA and CDR2 as SQIVND (reference sequence). The CDR3 coding sequence is TGTGCCAGTAGCGACCCGACAGGGGGTCGAAATCAGCCCCAGCATTTT. Protein product: CASSDPTGGRNQPQHF.

This clone was seen more than once but under ten times. This sequence joins TRBV2 and TRBJ2-6; D unclear. This CDR3 has 16 amino acids. Per germline, CDR1 SNHLY and CDR2 FYNNEI. With 2 bases removed from V and 0 bases from J, the gap between germline ends came to 8 bases. CDR3 bases: TGTGCCAGCAGTGAAAGGAGAATCTCTGGGGCCAACGTCCTGACTTTC. Amino acid sequence: CASSERRISGANVLTF.

This chain uses TRBV2 with TRBJ2-3; possibly TRBD2 for D (6 bases). Trimming removed 8 bases from V and 6 bases from J, with 12 bases in between. CDR3 length: 12 residues. Germline CDR1 reads SNHLY; CDR2 reads FYNNEI. The CDR3 sequence: CASRRERDTQYF. CDR3 coding DNA: TGTGCCAGCCGACGGGAGAGGGATACGCAGTATTTT.

The chain links TRBV5-6 to TRBJ2-7, with 9 bases that match TRBD1. Losses at the gene ends were 3 bases for V and 6 bases for J; bases not matched to a gene: 10. This CDR3 contains 15 residues. Germline lookup yields CDR1 SGHDT and CDR2 YYEEEE. The CDR3 nucleotides are TGTGCCAGCAGCTCCCTGATAGAGACAGGGGGCGAGCAGTACTTC. As protein: CASSSLIETGGEQYF. The full variable domain, in which reference TRBV5-6 and TRBJ2-7 provide the parts outside the CDR3, is DAGVTQSPTHLIKTRGQQVTLRCSPKSGHDTVSWYQQALGQGPQFIFQYYEEEERQRGNFPDRFSGHQFPNYSSELNVNALLLGDSALYLCASSSLIETGGEQYFGPGTRLTVT.

The chain links TRBV6-5 to TRBJ1-2, with 9 bases that match TRBD1. Looked up from germline, CDR1 is MNHEY and CDR2 is SVGAGI. This CDR3 is 15 amino acids long. J lost 2 bases, V lost 5 bases, and 6 bases had no gene match. As DNA, the CDR3 is TGTGCCAGCAGTCCCTACGGACAGGGGAACTATGGCTACACCTTC. This translates into CASSPYGQGNYGYTF.

The V and J genes are TRBV4-1 and TRBJ2-5, with TRBD2 matching 11 bases. CDR1 is MGHRA and CDR2 is YSYEKL in the germline V gene. J lost 5 bases, V lost 3 bases, and 8 bases had no gene match. The CDR3 runs to 16 residues. The CDR3 reads CASSQNSGGALETQYF. The CDR3 region has the DNA TGCGCCAGCAGCCAGAATAGCGGGGGGGCCTTGGAGACCCAGTACTTC.